This is a list of T cell receptor beta chains from one sample in a study of T cell repertoires in cytomegalovirus infection. TCRdb fed the reads into MiXCR, producing one record per CDR3 protein. This sample has 290,000 or so distinct CDR3 sequences, with about a tenth found just once. Sequencing was carried out using PBMCs. Receptor source: a human donor in good health (CMV status not recorded). Some clones in this sample may be carry-over from other donors' samples. CDR3s include the opening cysteine and the closing phenylalanine or tryptophan.

v_call	j_call	cdr3_aa
TRBV14	TRBJ2-1	CASSPRVTEQFF
TRBV24-1	TRBJ2-1	CATSEDQRPYNEQFF
TRBV6-6	TRBJ2-1	CASRRGDNEQFF
TRBV20-1	TRBJ2-7	CSARSSAAYEQYF
TRBV28	TRBJ2-1	CASSFVSWDNALSEQFF
TRBV7-6	TRBJ1-6	CASSLEGAYNSPLHF
TRBV7-8	TRBJ2-5	CASSPRGVETQYF
TRBV7-6	TRBJ2-5	CASSLVTGAKMAQYF
TRBV29-1	TRBJ2-7	CSVVRQGNTEQYF
TRBV7-2	TRBJ2-2	CASSLGRANTGELFF
TRBV15	TRBJ1-1	CATSGPRGFWTEAFF
TRBV7-9	TRBJ1-4	CASSIGIDINEKLFF
TRBV19	TRBJ1-2	CASRMEEFGYTF
TRBV5-1	TRBJ2-2	CASSLRDSLNGELFF
TRBV20-1	TRBJ2-1	CSAKRGDIHEQFF
TRBV2	TRBJ1-2	CASSLTDGNYGYTF
TRBV7-3	TRBJ2-3	CASSLWESTDTQYF
TRBV27	TRBJ1-1	CASSLLPQAGTEAFF
TRBV20-1	TRBJ2-3	CSASSGGDTDTQYF
TRBV7-2	TRBJ2-3	CASGGARTDTQYF
TRBV7-6	TRBJ2-3	CASSLPWGPTDTQYF
TRBV6-2/TRBV6-3	TRBJ2-3	CASSYLQGATDTQYF